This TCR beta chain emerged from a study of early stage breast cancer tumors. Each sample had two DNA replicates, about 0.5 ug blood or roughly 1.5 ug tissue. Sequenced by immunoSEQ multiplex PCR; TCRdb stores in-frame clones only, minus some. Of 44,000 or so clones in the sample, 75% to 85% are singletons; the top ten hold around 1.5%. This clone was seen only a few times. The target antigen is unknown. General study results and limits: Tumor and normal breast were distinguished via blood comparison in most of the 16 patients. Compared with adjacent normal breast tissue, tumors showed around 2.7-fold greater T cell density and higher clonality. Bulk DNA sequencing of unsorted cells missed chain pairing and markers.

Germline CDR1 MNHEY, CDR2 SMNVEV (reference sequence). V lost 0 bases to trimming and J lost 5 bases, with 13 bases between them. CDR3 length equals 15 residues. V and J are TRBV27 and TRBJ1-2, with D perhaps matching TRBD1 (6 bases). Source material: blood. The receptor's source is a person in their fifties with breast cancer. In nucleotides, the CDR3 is TGTGCCAGCAGTTTATCGTGGGGGACACCTTATGGCTACACCTTC. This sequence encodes CASSLSWGTPYGYTF.